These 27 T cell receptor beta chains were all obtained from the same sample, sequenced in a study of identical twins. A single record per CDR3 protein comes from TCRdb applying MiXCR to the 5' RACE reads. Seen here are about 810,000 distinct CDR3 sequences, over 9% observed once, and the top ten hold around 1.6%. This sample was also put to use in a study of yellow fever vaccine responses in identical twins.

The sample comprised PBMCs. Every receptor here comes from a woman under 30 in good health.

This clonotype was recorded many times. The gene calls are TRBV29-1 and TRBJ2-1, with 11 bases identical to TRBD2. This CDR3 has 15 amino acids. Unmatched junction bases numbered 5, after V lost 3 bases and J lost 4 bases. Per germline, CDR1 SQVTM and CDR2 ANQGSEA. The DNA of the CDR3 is TGCAGCGTTGACCAACTAGCGGGGGCTTACAATGAGCAGTTCTTC. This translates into CSVDQLAGAYNEQFF.

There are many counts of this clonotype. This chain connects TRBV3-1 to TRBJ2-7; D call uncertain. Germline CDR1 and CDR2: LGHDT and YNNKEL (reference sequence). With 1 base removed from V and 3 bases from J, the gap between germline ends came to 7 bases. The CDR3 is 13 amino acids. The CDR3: CASSQVDGYEQYF. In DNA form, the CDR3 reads TGTGCCAGCAGCCAAGTAGACGGCTACGAGCAGTACTTC.

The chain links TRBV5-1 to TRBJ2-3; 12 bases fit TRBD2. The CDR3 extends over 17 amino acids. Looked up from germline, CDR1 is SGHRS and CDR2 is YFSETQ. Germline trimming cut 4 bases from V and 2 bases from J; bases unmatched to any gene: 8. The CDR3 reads CASSLGLAGNPTDTQYF. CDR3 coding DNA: TGCGCCAGCAGCCTAGGACTAGCGGGAAACCCCACAGATACGCAGTATTTT.

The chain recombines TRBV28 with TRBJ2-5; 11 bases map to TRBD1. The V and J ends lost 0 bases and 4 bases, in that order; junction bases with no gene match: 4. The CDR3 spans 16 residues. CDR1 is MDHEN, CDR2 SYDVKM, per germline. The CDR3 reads CASSLWGTGGPETQYF. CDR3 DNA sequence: TGTGCCAGCAGTTTATGGGGGACAGGGGGACCAGAGACCCAGTACTTC.

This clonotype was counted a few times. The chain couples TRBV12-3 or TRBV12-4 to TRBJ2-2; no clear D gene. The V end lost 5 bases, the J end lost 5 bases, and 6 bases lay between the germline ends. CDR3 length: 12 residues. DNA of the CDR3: TGTGCCAGCAGTGGGAAAACCGGGGAGCTGTTTTTT. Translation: CASSGKTGELFF.

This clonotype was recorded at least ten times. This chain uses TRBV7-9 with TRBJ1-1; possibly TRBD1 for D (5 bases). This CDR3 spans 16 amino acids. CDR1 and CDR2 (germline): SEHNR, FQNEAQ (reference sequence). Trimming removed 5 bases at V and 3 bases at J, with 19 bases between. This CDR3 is CASSHPVGLGDTEAFF. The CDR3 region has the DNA TGTGCCAGCAGCCACCCGGTAGGTCTAGGGGACACTGAAGCTTTCTTT.

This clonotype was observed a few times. CDR3: CASSQTSGGSYSGANVLTF. CDR3 nucleotides: TGCGCCAGCAGCCAGACTAGCGGGGGGTCATATTCTGGGGCCAACGTCCTGACTTTC. The chain has TRBV4-1 and TRBJ2-6, with TRBD2 matching over 13 bases. The CDR3 is 19 residues long. Germline CDR1 and CDR2: MGHRA and YSYEKL. The V gene end was trimmed by 3 bases and the J gene end by 1 base; junction bases not matched to a gene: 6.

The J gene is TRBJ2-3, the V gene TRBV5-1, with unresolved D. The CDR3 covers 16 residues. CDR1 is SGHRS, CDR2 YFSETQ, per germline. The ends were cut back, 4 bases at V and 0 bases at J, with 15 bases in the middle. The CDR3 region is CASSPRLRASTDTQYF. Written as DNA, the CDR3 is TGCGCCAGCAGCCCCCGTTTGAGAGCTAGCACAGATACGCAGTATTTT.

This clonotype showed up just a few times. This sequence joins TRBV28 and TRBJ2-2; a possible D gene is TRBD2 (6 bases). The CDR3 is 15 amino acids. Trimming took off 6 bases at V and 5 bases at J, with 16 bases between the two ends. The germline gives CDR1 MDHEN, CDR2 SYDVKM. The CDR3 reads CASRIRDSWTGELFF. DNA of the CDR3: TGTGCCAGCAGAATAAGGGACTCGTGGACCGGGGAGCTGTTTTTT.

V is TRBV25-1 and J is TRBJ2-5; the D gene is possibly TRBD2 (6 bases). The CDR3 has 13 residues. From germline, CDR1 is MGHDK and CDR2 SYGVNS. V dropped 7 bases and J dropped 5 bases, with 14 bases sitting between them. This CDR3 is CASTRVAGETQYF. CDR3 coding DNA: TGTGCCAGCACGCGGGTGGCGGGGGAGACCCAGTACTTC.

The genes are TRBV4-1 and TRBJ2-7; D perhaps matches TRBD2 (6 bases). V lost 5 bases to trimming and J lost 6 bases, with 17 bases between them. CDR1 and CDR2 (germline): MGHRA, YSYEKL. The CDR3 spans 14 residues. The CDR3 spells CASSSGAIRGEQYF. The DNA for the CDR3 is TGCGCCAGCAGCTCGGGAGCAATCCGAGGCGAGCAGTACTTC.

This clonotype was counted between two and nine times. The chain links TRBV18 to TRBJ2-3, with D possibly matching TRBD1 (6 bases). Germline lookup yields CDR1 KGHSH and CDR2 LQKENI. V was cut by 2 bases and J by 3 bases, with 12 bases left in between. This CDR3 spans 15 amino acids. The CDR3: CASSPTGGKTDTQYF. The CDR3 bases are TGTGCCAGCTCACCAACTGGGGGCAAAACAGATACGCAGTATTTT.

This CDR3 is CAISLGTGGVEQFF. In DNA, the CDR3 is TGTGCCATCAGCCTAGGGACAGGGGGCGTTGAGCAGTTCTTC. The chain links TRBV10-3 to TRBJ2-1, with 12 positions matching TRBD1. V was pared by 6 bases and J by 9 bases, with 6 bases of the junction left unmatched. This CDR3 contains 14 residues. The germline V gene encodes CDR1 ENHRY and CDR2 SYGVKD.

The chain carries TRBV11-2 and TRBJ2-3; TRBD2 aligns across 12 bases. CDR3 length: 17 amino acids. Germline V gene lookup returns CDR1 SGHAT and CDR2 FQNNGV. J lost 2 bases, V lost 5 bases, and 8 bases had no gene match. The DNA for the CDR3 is TGTGCCAGCAGCGCCCCGACTAGCGGGAGACCCACAGATACGCAGTATTTT. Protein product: CASSAPTSGRPTDTQYF.

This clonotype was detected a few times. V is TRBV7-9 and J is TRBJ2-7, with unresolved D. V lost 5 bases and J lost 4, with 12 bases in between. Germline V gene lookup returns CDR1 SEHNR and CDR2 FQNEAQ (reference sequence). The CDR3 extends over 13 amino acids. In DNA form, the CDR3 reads TGTGCCAGCAGCGCTCCGACATTTTACGAGCAGTACTTC. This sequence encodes CASSAPTFYEQYF.

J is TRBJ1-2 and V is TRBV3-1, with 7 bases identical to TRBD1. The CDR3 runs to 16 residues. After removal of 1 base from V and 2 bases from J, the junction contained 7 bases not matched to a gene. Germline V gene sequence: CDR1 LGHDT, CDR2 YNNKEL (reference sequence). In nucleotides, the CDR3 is TGTGCCAGCAGCCAAGTTTGGACAGGTGTGAACTATGGCTACACCTTC. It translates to CASSQVWTGVNYGYTF.

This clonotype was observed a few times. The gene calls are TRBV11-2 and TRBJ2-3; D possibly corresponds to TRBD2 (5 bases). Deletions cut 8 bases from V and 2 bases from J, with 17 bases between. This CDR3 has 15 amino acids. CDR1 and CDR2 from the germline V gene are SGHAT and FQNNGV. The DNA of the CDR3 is TGTGCCAGCCACCTGAGGATCGGGGTCACAGATACGCAGTATTTT. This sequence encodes CASHLRIGVTDTQYF.

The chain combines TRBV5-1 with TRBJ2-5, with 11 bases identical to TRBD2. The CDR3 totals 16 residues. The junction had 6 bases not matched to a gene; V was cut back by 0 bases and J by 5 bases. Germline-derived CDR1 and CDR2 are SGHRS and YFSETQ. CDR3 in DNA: TGCGCCAGCAGCTTGGACCTAGCGGGGGGTCCCGAGACCCAGTACTTC. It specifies CASSLDLAGGPETQYF.

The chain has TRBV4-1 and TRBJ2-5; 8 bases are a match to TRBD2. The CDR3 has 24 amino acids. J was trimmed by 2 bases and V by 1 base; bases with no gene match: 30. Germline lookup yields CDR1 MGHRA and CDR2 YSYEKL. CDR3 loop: CASSQARGLGQELFSGEKQETQYF. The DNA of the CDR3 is TGCGCCAGCAGCCAAGCACGGGGCCTGGGACAAGAATTATTTAGCGGGGAAAAACAAGAGACCCAGTACTTC.

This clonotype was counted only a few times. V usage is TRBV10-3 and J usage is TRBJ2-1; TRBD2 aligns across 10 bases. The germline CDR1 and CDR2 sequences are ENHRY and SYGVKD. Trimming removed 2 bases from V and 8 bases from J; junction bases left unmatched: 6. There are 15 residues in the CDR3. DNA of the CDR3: TGTGCCATCAGTGAGAGGCTAGCGGGAGATGATGAGCAGTTCTTC. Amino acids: CAISERLAGDDEQFF.

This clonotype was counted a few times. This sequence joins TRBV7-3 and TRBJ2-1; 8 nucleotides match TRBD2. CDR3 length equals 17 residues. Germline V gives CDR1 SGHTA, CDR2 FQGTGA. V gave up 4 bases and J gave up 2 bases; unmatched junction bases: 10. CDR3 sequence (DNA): TGTGCCAGCAGCTCCGCTCCGGGTAGCGGGACCTACAATGAGCAGTTCTTC. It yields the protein CASSSAPGSGTYNEQFF. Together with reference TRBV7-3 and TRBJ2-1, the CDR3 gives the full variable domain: GAGVSQTPSNKVTEKGKYVELRCDPISGHTALYWYRQSLGQGPEFLIYFQGTGAADDSGLPNDRFFAVRPEGSVSTLKIQRTERGDSAVYLCASSSAPGSGTYNEQFFGPGTRLTVL.

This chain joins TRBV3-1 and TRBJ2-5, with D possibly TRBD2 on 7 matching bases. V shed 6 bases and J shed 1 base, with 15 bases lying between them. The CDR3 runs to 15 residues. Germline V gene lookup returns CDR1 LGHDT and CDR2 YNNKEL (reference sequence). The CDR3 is CASRPFRGAQETQYF. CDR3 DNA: TGTGCCAGCAGACCCTTCCGGGGGGCCCAAGAGACCCAGTACTTC.

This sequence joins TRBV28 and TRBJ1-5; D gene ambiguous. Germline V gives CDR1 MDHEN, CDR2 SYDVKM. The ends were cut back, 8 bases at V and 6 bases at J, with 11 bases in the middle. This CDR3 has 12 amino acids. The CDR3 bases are TGTGCCAGCGGTAAAAGGGTTCAGCCCCAGCATTTT. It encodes CASGKRVQPQHF.

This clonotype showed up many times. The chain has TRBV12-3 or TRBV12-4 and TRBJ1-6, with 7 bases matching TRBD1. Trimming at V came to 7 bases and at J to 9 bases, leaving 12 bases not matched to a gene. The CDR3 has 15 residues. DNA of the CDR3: TGTGCCAGCACCAAGAGAGGACAGGCTTTTTCACCCCTCCACTTT. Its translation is CASTKRGQAFSPLHF.

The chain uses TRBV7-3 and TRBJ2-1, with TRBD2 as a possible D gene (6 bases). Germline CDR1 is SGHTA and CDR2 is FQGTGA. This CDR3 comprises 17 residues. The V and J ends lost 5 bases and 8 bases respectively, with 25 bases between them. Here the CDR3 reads CASSPAGGVVGGDEQFF. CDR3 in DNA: TGTGCCAGCAGCCCGGCGGGCGGGGTGGTGGGTGGGGATGAGCAGTTCTTC.

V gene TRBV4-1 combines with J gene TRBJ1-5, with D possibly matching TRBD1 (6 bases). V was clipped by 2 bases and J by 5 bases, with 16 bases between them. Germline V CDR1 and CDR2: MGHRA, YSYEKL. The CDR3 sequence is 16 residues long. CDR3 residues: CASSQLRSRGDQPQHF. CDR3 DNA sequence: TGCGCCAGCAGCCAACTAAGGAGCAGGGGCGATCAGCCCCAGCATTTT.

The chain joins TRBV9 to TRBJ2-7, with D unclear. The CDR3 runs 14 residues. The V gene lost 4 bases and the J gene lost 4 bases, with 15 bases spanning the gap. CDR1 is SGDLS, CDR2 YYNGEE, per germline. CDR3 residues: CASSPRPILYEQYF. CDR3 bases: TGTGCCAGCAGCCCACGACCAATCCTATACGAGCAGTACTTC. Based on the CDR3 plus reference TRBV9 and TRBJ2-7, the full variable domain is DSGVTQTPKHLITATGQRVTLRCSPRSGDLSVYWYQQSLDQGLQFLIQYYNGEERAKGNILERFSAQQFPDLHSELNLSSLELGDSALYFCASSPRPILYEQYFGPGTRLTVT.